The T cell receptor (beta chain) under discussion was sequenced for a study of T-cell reconstitution after alpha-beta-depleted transplantation in children. Study conclusions and caveats: Where alpha-beta T cells came from about two months after transplant was reportedly several hundred expanded graft clones. Some patients owed their high day-60 TCRbeta diversity to surviving recipient T cells and thymic progenitors. T-cell counts and diversity at one year post-transplant came mainly from newly produced T cells.

TCRbeta library construction was performed incorporating unique molecular identifiers. TCRdb redid the calling of the PCR reads with MiXCR, one entry per CDR3 protein. Of about 900,000 distinct CDR3 sequences listed, roughly 29% are singletons. Trimming cost V 8 bases and J 1 base; bases outside gene matches: 8. The CDR3 covers 15 residues. A few counts support this clonotype. The antigen is not known. The gene calls are TRBV12-3 or TRBV12-4 and TRBJ2-5; 9 positions match TRBD2. This clonotype was sampled from a boy younger than two who had a stem cell transplant for SCID, so the T cells may come from the graft donor. The sequencing here drew on PBMCs, mostly from graft donor cells, taken 360 days after TCRalphabeta/CD19-depleted stem cell transplant. The CDR3 is CASGNPGLAQETQYF. CDR3 DNA: TGTGCCAGCGGCAACCCGGGACTAGCCCAAGAGACCCAGTACTTC.